This is a list of T cell receptor beta chains from one sample in a study of blood T cell repertoires in COVID-19. TCRdb's copy holds only in-frame clones and misses some; the assay was immunoSEQ multiplex PCR. The sample lists some 9,000 clones; about 80% were seen once. Source material: peripheral blood. Source of these receptors: a man aged 70-80 years with active COVID-19. Both conserved end residues are part of each CDR3. D genes are given only for firm matches. Expanded clones get a size class; other rows say once, few or many, or leave the size out.

J | size | D | V | CDR3 | DNA
TRBJ2-7 | - | - | TRBV28 | CASSSGASYEQYF | TGTGCCAGCAGTTCGGGAGCTTCCTACGAGCAGTACTTC
TRBJ1-1 | - | TRBD1 | TRBV18 | CASSPAQGATEAFF | TGTGCCAGCTCACCGGCCCAGGGGGCGACTGAAGCTTTCTTT
TRBJ1-2 | - | TRBD1 | TRBV3-1/TRBV3-2 | CASSQEGTERYGYTF | TGTGCCAGCAGCCAAGAGGGGACAGAGCGGTATGGCTACACCTTC
TRBJ2-1 | - | TRBD2 | TRBV18 | CASSPSGVYNEQFF | TGTGCCAGCTCACCCAGCGGGGTATACAATGAGCAGTTCTTC
TRBJ1-3 | - | - | TRBV6-1 | CASSGKRTETGNTIYF | TGTGCCAGCAGTGGGAAGAGGACAGAGACTGGAAACACCATATATTTT
TRBJ2-3 | once | TRBD1 | TRBV7-9 | CASSLGQGTRSTDTQYF | TGTGCCAGCAGCTTAGGACAGGGGACTCGAAGCACAGATACGCAGTATTTT
TRBJ2-7 | - | - | TRBV27 | CASSLGRGNEQYF | TGTGCCAGCAGTTTAGGCAGGGGTAACGAGCAGTACTTC
TRBJ1-3 | - | - | TRBV7-9 | CASSRARQSGNTIYF | TGTGCCAGCAGCCGAGCGAGGCAATCTGGAAACACCATATATTTT
TRBJ1-6 | - | - | TRBV7-5 | CARSLGSGNNSPLHF | TGTGCCAGAAGCTTAGGGTCAGGGAATAATTCACCCCTCCACTTT
TRBJ1-6 | - | - | TRBV28 | CASSLWESNSPLHF | TGTGCCAGCAGTTTATGGGAGTCAAATTCACCCCTCCACTTT
TRBJ2-7 | - | TRBD1 | TRBV7-2 | CASSLRGDRGKYF | TGTGCCAGCAGCTTGAGGGGGGACAGGGGAAAGTACTTC
TRBJ2-7 | - | TRBD2 | TRBV19 | CASSTLGTSGSYEQYF | TGTGCCAGTAGTACACTCGGGACTAGCGGCTCCTACGAGCAGTACTTC
TRBJ2-1 | - | - | TRBV6-5 | CASSYRADFRGEQFF | TGTGCCAGCAGTTATAGGGCGGACTTTCGGGGTGAGCAGTTCTTC
TRBJ2-7 | few | TRBD2 | TRBV4-1 | CASSPTGRVSSYEQYF | TGCGCCAGCAGCCCCACCGGGAGGGTAAGCTCCTACGAGCAGTACTTC
TRBJ2-7 | once | TRBD1 | TRBV5-8 | CASSQPGQSNLAQSYEQYF | TGTGCCAGCAGCCAACCGGGACAGAGTAATTTAGCGCAGTCTTACGAGCAGTACTTC
TRBJ1-4 | - | - | TRBV7-9 | CASSISRGNEKLFF | TGTGCCAGCAGCATTTCGCGGGGCAATGAAAAACTGTTTTTT
TRBJ1-2 | - | - | TRBV28 | CASSPRQDYGYTF | TGTGCCAGCAGTCCCCGACAGGATTATGGCTACACCTTC
TRBJ2-2 | - | - | TRBV21-1 | CASSRQGANTGELFF | TGTGCCAGCAGCAGACAGGGGGCGAACACCGGGGAGCTGTTTTTT